The rows below give T cell receptor beta chains drawn from one sample of a study of T cell repertoires in cytomegalovirus infection. Each CDR3 protein is one row after TCRdb ran MiXCR on the reads. The sample yields hundreds of thousands of distinct CDR3 sequences, about 44% seen once. Antigens of these TCRs are unknown. The source material was cultured PBMCs, sampled from culture after CMV antigen stimulation. Receptor source: a human donor in good health (CMV status not recorded). Some clones in this sample may be carry-over from other donors' samples. CDR3s leave out the opening cysteine and the closing phenylalanine or tryptophan. Each record gives: J gene, V gene, CDR3 protein.

>TRBJ1-1|TRBV6-6
ASSYSGDRNRAF
>TRBJ1-2|TRBV7-9
ASSLGGRGLFYGYT
>TRBJ2-5|TRBV2
ASSPPGTSRQETQY
>TRBJ1-5|TRBV7-2
ASSSGQPYSNQPQH
>TRBJ1-6|TRBV2
ASSDRGDRVISPLH
>TRBJ1-1|TRBV7-2
ASSFTGTGDTEAF
>TRBJ2-5|TRBV2
ASSGGPGGGAQETQY
>TRBJ2-2|TRBV19
ASSVPLAGGPGELF
>TRBJ2-3|TRBV27
ASSFQRGLGTDTQY
>TRBJ1-2|TRBV10-3
AISEFPTGYGYT